These T cell receptor beta chains were read from a single sample in a study of blood T cell repertoires in COVID-19. Generated by immunoSEQ multiplex PCR, the TCRdb table keeps only in-frame clones and is missing some. The repertoire holds around 220,000 clones, with nearly 90% as singletons. Sequenced: PBMCs or T cells enriched from blood (not recorded which). These TCRs come from a man aged 25-40 years who had been exposed to COVID-19. Both conserved end residues are part of each CDR3. The D gene is left open where the match is weak. Size is omitted from some rows. Given values are once, few, many or a class for expanded clones.

D	V	size	J	DNA	CDR3
.	TRBV6-1	.	TRBJ1-3	TGTGCCAGCAGTGGACTCGACAGCTCGTCTGGAAACACCATATATTTT	CASSGLDSSSGNTIYF
.	TRBV7-9	.	TRBJ1-2	TGTGCCAGCAGCTCAATGGTTCAGGGTCCTAACTATGGCTACACCTTC	CASSSMVQGPNYGYTF
.	TRBV6-2/TRBV6-3	.	TRBJ2-7	TGTGCCAGCAGTCTAACCTGGTACGAGCAGTACTTC	CASSLTWYEQYF
.	TRBV12-5	.	TRBJ1-1	TGTGCTAGTGGTTTGTCCGTGACTGTGAACACTGAAGCTTTCTTT	CASGLSVTVNTEAFF
.	TRBV7-6	.	TRBJ1-4	TGTGCCAGCAGTCTCTACAGGTCTAATAATGAAAAACTGTTTTTT	CASSLYRSNNEKLFF
TRBD2	TRBV5-1	few	TRBJ2-7	TGCGCCAGCAGTTCAGGGACTACATTATACGAGCAGTACTTC	CASSSGTTLYEQYF
.	TRBV5-6	.	TRBJ2-5	TGTGCCAGCAGCTTGTTAGCCCCGGGAGAGACCCAGTACTTC	CASSLLAPGETQYF
.	TRBV2	.	TRBJ1-2	TGTGCCAGCAGCGACGGAGGTGGAGCTAACTATGGCTACACCTTC	CASSDGGGANYGYTF
.	TRBV7-2	once	TRBJ1-1	TGTGCCAGCAGCTTAGGGGAGGGGAGGTTCACTGAAGCTTTCTTT	CASSLGEGRFTEAFF
.	TRBV7-2	.	TRBJ2-2	TGTGCCAGCAGCTTAGACAGAAACACCGGGGAGCTGTTTTTT	CASSLDRNTGELFF
TRBD2	TRBV7-2	.	TRBJ2-5	TGTGCCACGGGCCACGGGGGGGCACGAGAGACCCAGTACTTC	CATGHGGARETQYF
.	TRBV20-1	few	TRBJ2-1	TGCAGTGCTAGTCCTACCAAGCCCGGGACTTACACCTACAATGAGCAGTTCTTC	CSASPTKPGTYTYNEQFF
.	TRBV11-2	few	TRBJ2-1	TGTGCCAGCAGTCCTAATAGGGGTGGAGAGCAGTTCTTC	CASSPNRGGEQFF
.	TRBV5-1	.	TRBJ2-2	TGCGCCAGCAGCTTGAGGCAGGGGCCCGGGGAGCTGTTTTTT	CASSLRQGPGELFF
.	TRBV4-1	.	TRBJ2-5	TGCGCCAGCAGCCAAGAATACCCATTAGAGTCCCAGTACTTC	CASSQEYPLESQYF
.	TRBV7-6	once	TRBJ1-2	TGTGCCAGCAGCTTTGACAGAGACTATGGCTACACCTTC	CASSFDRDYGYTF
TRBD2	TRBV2	.	TRBJ2-3	TGTGCCAGCAGTTTCCTAGCGGGGGGAACAGATACGCAGTATTTT	CASSFLAGGTDTQYF
.	TRBV7-9	.	TRBJ1-3	TGTGCCAGCAGCTTAGTGCCCGGGTTACACACCATATATTTT	CASSLVPGLHTIYF
.	TRBV6-5	.	TRBJ2-1	TGTGCCAGCAGTTCCCAGGCTTCCTACAATGAGCAGTTCTTC	CASSSQASYNEQFF
TRBD2	TRBV15	.	TRBJ2-5	TGTGCCACGGGACTAGCGGGGAACCCCCAAGAGACCCAGTACTTC	CATGLAGNPQETQYF
.	TRBV30	.	TRBJ2-7	TGTGCCTGGAGTGTCGGTGTCGAGCAGTACTTC	CAWSVGVEQYF
.	TRBV7-6	.	TRBJ2-5	TGTGCCAGCAGCTTAGGGGGGACACAGGTGACCCAGTACTTC	CASSLGGTQVTQYF
TRBD1	TRBV19	.	TRBJ1-6	TGTGCCAGTAGCCGAACCGGGACAGATTATAATTCACCCCTCCACTTT	CASSRTGTDYNSPLHF
TRBD1	TRBV27	.	TRBJ2-3	TGTGCCAGCAGTTTATCGGGCTGGGACAGGGGGGCAGATACGCAGTATTTT	CASSLSGWDRGADTQYF
TRBD2	TRBV6-5	.	TRBJ2-3	TGTGCCAGCGAGAGCGGGGGGGCCTCCACAGATACGCAGTATTTT	CASESGGASTDTQYF
.	TRBV18	.	TRBJ1-2	TGTGCCAGCTCACCAGAACCGAGGTATGGCTACACCTTC	CASSPEPRYGYTF
.	TRBV10-3	few	TRBJ1-6	TGTGCCATCAGTGAGCAAGGCGGAGCACCCCTCCACTTT	CAISEQGGAPLHF
.	TRBV15	.	TRBJ1-5	TGTGCCACCAGCAGGCAGGGAGGGGGTCAGCCCCAGCATTTT	CATSRQGGGQPQHF
TRBD1	TRBV20-1	.	TRBJ1-6	TGCAGTGCTAGTGCCACCGGGACAGGGATTTCTTCACCCCTCCACTTT	CSASATGTGISSPLHF
TRBD2	TRBV5-1	.	TRBJ2-1	TGCGCCAGCAGCTTAAGCGGGGGGGCCTACAATGAGCAGTTCTTC	CASSLSGGAYNEQFF
TRBD1	TRBV6-1	.	TRBJ1-2	TGTGCCAGCAGTGAAGATGGCAGGGGGAGCTATGGCTACACCTTC	CASSEDGRGSYGYTF
TRBD2	TRBV4-3	.	TRBJ2-1	TGCGCCAGCAGCCTAGCTAGCGGGGGTTTAAGCTCCTACAATGAGCAGTTCTTC	CASSLASGGLSSYNEQFF
TRBD1	TRBV2	.	TRBJ2-7	TGTGCCACACAGGGGGGCGAACCCTACGAGCAGTACTTC	CATQGGEPYEQYF
.	TRBV27	.	TRBJ1-2	TGTGCCAGCAGTTTATCTGCAGGGGTGGCCTATGGCTACACCTTC	CASSLSAGVAYGYTF
.	TRBV6-6	.	TRBJ1-2	TGTGCCAGCAGTTACTCGCGGGGCTACTATGGCTACACCTTC	CASSYSRGYYGYTF
.	TRBV5-1	.	TRBJ2-7	TGCGCCAGCAGCTTGGAATTAATTCCCTACGAGCAGTACTTC	CASSLELIPYEQYF
.	TRBV7-6	.	TRBJ1-3	TGTGCCAGCAGCTTAGCGCGGGAAGGGAGGGGAAACACCATATATTTT	CASSLAREGRGNTIYF
.	TRBV30	.	TRBJ2-7	TGTGCCTGGAGTTTAGAATACGAGCAGTACTTC	CAWSLEYEQYF
.	TRBV7-8	.	TRBJ2-1	TGTGCCAGCGGCCAATACTCTCCCTACAATGAGCAGTTCTTC	CASGQYSPYNEQFF
.	TRBV5-4	once	TRBJ2-2	TGTGCCAGCAGCTTGGCTGGGGGCGTAACCGGGGAGCTGTTTTTT	CASSLAGGVTGELFF
.	TRBV7-6	once	TRBJ2-5	TGTGCCAGCAGCTTAGGCCGGTGGGAGACCCAGTACTTC	CASSLGRWETQYF
.	TRBV21-1	.	TRBJ1-2	TGTGCCAGCAGCAAAGCGCTAGGTTGGGTGGGGGCTGCGTCTAGCTACACCTTC	CASSKALGWVGAASSYTF
TRBD2	TRBV6-6	.	TRBJ2-1	TGTGCCAGCAGACCCGGGGGGGCCTCCTACAATGAGCAGTTCTTC	CASRPGGASYNEQFF
.	TRBV6-2/TRBV6-3	.	TRBJ2-7	TGTGCCAGCAGTTACTCGAGTTCCGGCAAGACACCCTACGAGCAGTACTTC	CASSYSSSGKTPYEQYF
TRBD1	TRBV18	once	TRBJ1-1	TGTGCCAGCTCACCAACACCGGGACAGGGAACAAACACTGAAGCTTTCTTT	CASSPTPGQGTNTEAFF
.	TRBV15	once	TRBJ1-5	TGTGCCACCAGCACCACCCTAAATCAGCCCCAGCATTTT	CATSTTLNQPQHF
.	TRBV2	.	TRBJ2-3	TGTGCCAGCAGTGAAGCAGGGACTCCGAGCACAGATACGCAGTATTTT	CASSEAGTPSTDTQYF
TRBD2	TRBV7-2	once	TRBJ2-5	TGTGCCAGCAGCTTGGGACTAGCGGGGGCCCGAGTCAAGGAGACCCAGTACTTC	CASSLGLAGARVKETQYF
.	TRBV20-1	.	TRBJ1-5	TGCAGTGCTAGTGACGGGGGGGGCAATCAGCCCCAGCATTTT	CSASDGGGNQPQHF
TRBD1	TRBV7-2	once	TRBJ1-1	TGTGCCAGCAGCTCAACACCGGGACAGGGGTCTGTTTTCTTT	CASSSTPGQGSVFF
.	TRBV18	.	TRBJ1-1	TGTGCCAGCTCACCACTAGGGGATTTGAACACTGAAGCTTTCTTT	CASSPLGDLNTEAFF
.	TRBV19	.	TRBJ2-3	TGTGCCAGTAGAGGTGCTCTAGGGGGGGCCAGCACAGATACGCAGTATTTT	CASRGALGGASTDTQYF
TRBD1	TRBV27	.	TRBJ1-2	TGTGCCAGCAAGGGACAGGGGGCGATCTATGGCTACACCTTC	CASKGQGAIYGYTF